This T cell receptor beta chain was sequenced during a study of graft-versus-host responses after intestinal transplantation (dated by TCRdb to about 2021). Looking at the study overall: The transplants that recipients got were multivisceral, liver-intestinal, or isolated intestinal. Every recipient was given anti-thymocyte globulin induction, followed by roughly 3 years of maintenance tacrolimus and steroids. Graft-versus-host and host-versus-graft alloreactive T cell clones were tracked in the graft, circulation and bone marrow after intestinal transplantation using bulk TCR-beta CDR3 sequencing. To identify alloreactive clones, pre-transplant mixed lymphocyte reaction products were sequenced and then compared with unstimulated pre-transplant donor and recipient T cells. The cohort enrolled under 25 intestinal transplant recipients including one retransplant, and a few patients lacking pretransplant specimens were excluded. Donor T cell macrochimerism was defined as a peak of at least 4% donor T cells among recipient peripheral blood mononuclear cells. Rather than being sequenced by the commercial service, samples from a few later patients were sequenced in-house on an Illumina MiSeq and processed with MiXCR.

Reading from cysteine to phenylalanine, the CDR3 counts 15 amino acids. The DNA shown is the 45-base CDR3, in frame from base 1. The germline V gene (reference sequence) provides CDR1 LNHDA and CDR2 SQIVND. Germline trimming: 7 bases from V, 4 bases from J; junction bases outside gene matches: 7. Results the study describes overall, beyond this receptor: The relatively low number and heterogeneity of intestinal transplant patients limited the conclusions. High GvH to HvG T cell clonal ratios were observed in the allografts of patients with donor T cell macrochimerism. GvH clones were detected in recipient bone marrow, and some appeared earlier in ileal mucosa or blood, consistent with an intestinal mucosal origin. Early after transplant, declines in HvG clones were associated with peak levels of circulating GvH clones.

Blood samples were collected up to 4 times in the first month after transplant and then at least monthly when available. Library construction relied on the immunoSEQ multiplex PCR assay. For most patients, genomic DNA was subjected to high-throughput TCR-beta CDR3 sequencing by Adaptive Biotechnologies. Per the source publication's procedure: TCR sequencing data were retrieved from Adaptive's ImmunoSEQ software for about 17 patients, whereas three other patients were processed with MiXCR and VDJtools. CDR3 nucleotide sequences shared by donor and recipient were removed because the origin of these sequences could not be assigned. To count as alloreactive, a clone needed at least 2-fold expansion over unstimulated cells and a minimum CFSE-low frequency of 0.002% (template counts) or 0.001% (read counts). A clone was considered mappable if detected in the sequenced pre-transplant spleen, lymph node, or MLR CFSE-low populations of the donor or recipient. Cumulative frequency of alloreactive clones was calculated as a percentage of all sequences weighted by copy number. What TCRdb holds here is the immuneACCESS table cut down to in-frame rearrangements. Part of the clones is not present; checked against another copy, under half of the missing clones reflect an unresolved V gene, and the others are unexplained. V, J and clone size were drawn from that table, and D and trimming were deduced from the DNA. A total of just under 55,000 clones appear in this sample, around 90% of them only once. Roughly 6% of the sample comes from the top ten.

In regard to this clone: Its antigen target is currently unknown. There are no base qualities to consult, and no much larger clone falls within one base.

The sequence joins TRBV19 to TRBJ2-3; TRBD2 aligns with 11 central bases. This clonotype originated in a human patient who received an intestinal transplant, so some T cells may come from the graft donor. The input for sequencing was PBMCs, taken roughly 660 days after intestinal transplant. For the CDR3, the sequence is CASTLAGGPSDTQYF. The nucleotide sequence is given as TGTGCCAGTACCTTAGCGGGGGGGCCCTCAGATACGCAGTATTTT.